Shown below are 4 T cell receptor beta chains from a single sample sequenced in a study of cytomegalovirus exposure and HLA in healthy donors. PCR used 60 Vbeta primers and 13 Jbeta primers. TCRdb's table, derived via immunoSEQ multiplex PCR, lists solely in-frame clones and lacks some. The top ten clones hold about 1.6% of a sample with approximately 100,000 clones, approximately 80% of them seen once. Sequencing input: PBMCs. The receptors shown here come from a man aged 50 to 60 in good health and CMV-seronegative.

Remarks on this clone: A junction end diverges from the germline sequence, so it may reflect a read error. This chain joins TRBV7-9 and TRBJ1-1; D unresolved. CDR1 SEHNR and CDR2 FQNEAQ come from the germline V gene (reference sequence). The CDR3 covers 12 residues. CDR3 region: CSSSSWNTEAFF. For the CDR3, the DNA is TGTTCCAGCAGCTCCTGGAACACTGAAGCTTTCTTT.

This rearrangement joins TRBV19 to TRBJ1-6; D unclear. The V and J ends lost 7 bases and 4 bases respectively, with 11 bases between them. The V gene's germline CDR1 is LNHDA and CDR2 SQIVND (reference sequence). There are 14 residues in the CDR3. The CDR3 DNA is TGTGCCAGTAATCCCCGGGGTTATAATTCACCCCTCCACTTT. Translating it yields CASNPRGYNSPLHF.

The rearrangement links TRBV18 to TRBJ2-3; 7 bases are shared with TRBD1. The length of the CDR3 is 15 residues. V shed 3 bases and J 0 bases; nucleotides not matched to a gene: 3. Germline CDR1 reads KGHSH; CDR2 reads LQKENI. The CDR3 spells CASSPRGQSTDTQYF. The CDR3 DNA reads as TGTGCCAGCTCACCGAGGGGACAGAGCACAGATACGCAGTATTTT.

This clone has only one observation. The chain is built from TRBV19 and TRBJ1-3; 8 nucleotides agree with TRBD1. Germline trimming cut 5 bases from V and 4 bases from J; bases unmatched to any gene: 7. Germline CDR1 LNHDA, CDR2 SQIVND (reference sequence). The CDR3 spans 15 residues. The CDR3: CASSSLTGVGNTIYF. CDR3 DNA sequence: TGTGCCAGTAGTTCGTTGACAGGGGTCGGAAACACCATATATTTT.